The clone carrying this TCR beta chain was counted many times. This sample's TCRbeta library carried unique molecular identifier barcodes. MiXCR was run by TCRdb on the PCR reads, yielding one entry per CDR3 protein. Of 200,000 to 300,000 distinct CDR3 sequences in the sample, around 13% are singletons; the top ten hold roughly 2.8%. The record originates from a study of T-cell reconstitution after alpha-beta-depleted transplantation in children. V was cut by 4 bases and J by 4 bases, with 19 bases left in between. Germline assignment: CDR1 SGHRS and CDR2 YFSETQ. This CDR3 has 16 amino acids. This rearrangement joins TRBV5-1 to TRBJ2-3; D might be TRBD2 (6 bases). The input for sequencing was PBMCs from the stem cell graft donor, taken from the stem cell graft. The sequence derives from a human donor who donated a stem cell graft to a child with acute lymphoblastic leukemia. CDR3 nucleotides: TGCGCCAGCAGCGACGGGACTTTAGTTCCGGCAGATACGCAGTATTTT. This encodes CASSDGTLVPADTQYF.